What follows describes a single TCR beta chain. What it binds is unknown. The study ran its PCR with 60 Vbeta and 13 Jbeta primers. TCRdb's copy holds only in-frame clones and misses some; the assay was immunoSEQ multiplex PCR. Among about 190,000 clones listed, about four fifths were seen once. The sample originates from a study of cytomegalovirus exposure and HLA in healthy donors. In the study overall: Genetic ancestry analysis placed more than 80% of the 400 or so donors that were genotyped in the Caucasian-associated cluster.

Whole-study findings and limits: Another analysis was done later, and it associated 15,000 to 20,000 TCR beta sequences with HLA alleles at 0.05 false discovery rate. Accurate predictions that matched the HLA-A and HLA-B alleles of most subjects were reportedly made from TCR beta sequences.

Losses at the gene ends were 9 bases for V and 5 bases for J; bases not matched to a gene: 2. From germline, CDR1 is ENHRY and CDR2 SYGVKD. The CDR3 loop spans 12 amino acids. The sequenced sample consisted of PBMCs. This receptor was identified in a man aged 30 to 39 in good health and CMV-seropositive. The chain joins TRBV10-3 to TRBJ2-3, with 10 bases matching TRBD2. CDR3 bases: TGTGCCATACGGACTAGCGGAGATACGCAGTATTTT. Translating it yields CAIRTSGDTQYF.